This T cell receptor (beta chain) emerged from a study of T cells in women clearing cervical HPV infection. Study information: Cases: HPV16-related CIN3 or worse on histology, a couple of invasive cancers. With HLA typing for only a few women, HLA confounding remains possible.

The data were produced by immunoSEQ multiplex PCR, yet TCRdb's version contains in-frame clones alone and is incomplete. In total, the table holds about 40,000 clones. For this clone: From the germline J gene comes the end of the CDR3, since the read stops 3 residues before it.

Deletions cut 5 bases from V and 2 bases from J, with 19 bases between. The CDR3 covers 17 residues. Germline CDR1 reads LNHDA; CDR2 reads SQIVND (reference sequence). The chain is built from TRBV19 and TRBJ2-1, with D possibly being TRBD1 (6 bases). Material: blood buffy coat. This sequence originates from a woman aged 18-70 years with a cervical HPV16 infection that either progressed to CIN3+ or cleared (not recorded which). The covered CDR3 bases are TGTGCCAGTAGTGATGCCCGGCAGGGGAAAACCTACAATGAG. The encoded protein is CASSDARQGKTYNE. In full, the CDR3 is CASSDARQGKTYNEQFF.